This TCR beta chain was sequenced during a study of identical twins. Study conclusions and caveats: Zero-insertion results could be subject to partial confounding by invariant MAIT and iNKT cells. The analysis was cross-sectional rather than longitudinal within donors.

For this clonotype: Its antigen is as yet unknown.

Through template switching, a universal primer site was introduced, and the cDNA contained unique molecular identifiers. In TCRdb, the 5' RACE reads were re-called with MiXCR into one record per CDR3 protein. The sample includes about 150,000 distinct CDR3 sequences, around 3.5% of them seen just once. Input material: memory T cells sorted from blood. This receptor was obtained from a man aged 18 to 29 in good health.

In DNA form, the CDR3 reads TGTGCCAGCAGCCCAACTCCTCCTGATCAGCCCCAGCATTTT. Translation gives CASSPTPPDQPQHF. The chain has TRBV28 and TRBJ1-5; no firm D call. V was cut by 6 bases and J by 5 bases, with 14 bases left in between. CDR1 and CDR2 from the germline V gene are MDHEN and SYDVKM. The CDR3 spans 14 residues.